This T cell receptor (beta chain) was recovered during a study of blood T cells in healthy people across ages. General observations from the study: Relative to aged donors, long-lived donors carried more naive CD4+ cells and displayed higher diversity.

Samples had at least 6 million PBMCs isolated from them. The sample holds many counts of this clonotype. Its antigen is as yet unknown. Primed by a sample-barcoded 5' primer and a J-beta primer mix, a second PCR proceeded for roughly 7 to 11 cycles. CDR3-containing paired-end reads numbered at least 3 million in each sample. TCRdb reprocessed the 5' RACE reads via MiXCR and lists one record per CDR3 protein. Of hundreds of thousands of distinct CDR3 sequences listed, around 46% are singletons. In germline, CDR1 is ENHRY, CDR2 SYGVKD. This CDR3 has 16 amino acids. V lost 2 bases and J lost 7; bases outside the gene matches: 7.

The receptor was derived from a woman aged 60 to 75 in good health. The source material was blood. The chain couples TRBV10-3 to TRBJ2-1, with 11 bases lining up with TRBD1. Here the CDR3 DNA reads TGTGCCATCAGTGAGCCCGAGGGGACAGGGGGGAATGAGCAGTTCTTC. Protein product: CAISEPEGTGGNEQFF.